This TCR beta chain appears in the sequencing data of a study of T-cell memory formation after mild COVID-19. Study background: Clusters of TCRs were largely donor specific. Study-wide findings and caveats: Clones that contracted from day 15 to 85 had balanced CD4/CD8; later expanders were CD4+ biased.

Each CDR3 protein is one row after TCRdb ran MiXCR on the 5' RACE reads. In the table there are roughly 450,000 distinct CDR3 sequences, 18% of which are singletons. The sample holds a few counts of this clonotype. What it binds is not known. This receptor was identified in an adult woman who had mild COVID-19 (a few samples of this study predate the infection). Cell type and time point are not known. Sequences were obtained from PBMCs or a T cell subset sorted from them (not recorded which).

In DNA form, the CDR3 reads TGCAGTGCTAGGCCTGGACCGGTGACCGGGGAGCTGTTTTTT. This gives the protein CSARPGPVTGELFF. The V call is TRBV20-1, the J call TRBJ2-2; unclear D gene. V was pared by 3 bases and J by 5 bases, with 13 bases between. Germline CDR1 reads DFQATT; CDR2 reads SNEGSKA (reference sequence). The CDR3 extends over 14 amino acids.